The clone carrying this T cell receptor beta chain was recorded at least ten times. The germline V gene encodes CDR1 ENHRY and CDR2 SYGVKD. V was pared by 8 bases and J by 5 bases, with 9 bases between. The CDR3 contains 12 residues. The entry originates in a study of metastatic and nonmetastatic thyroid tumors. There were no patients who had received any treatment before thyroid surgery. Through MiXCR, TCRdb re-clonotyped the PCR reads. Found here are approximately 35,000 clones, over 12% of them singletons; the top ten hold approximately 18%. The V call is TRBV10-3, the J call TRBJ2-2; no definite D call. The sample was blood. The TCR was taken from a male donor with papillary thyroid cancer or a benign thyroid nodule (not recorded which). Some clones in this sample may be carry-over from other donors' samples. CDR3 sequence reads: CAIGQFTGELFF. The CDR3 DNA follows: TGTGCCATCGGCCAGTTTACCGGGGAGCTGTTTTTT.